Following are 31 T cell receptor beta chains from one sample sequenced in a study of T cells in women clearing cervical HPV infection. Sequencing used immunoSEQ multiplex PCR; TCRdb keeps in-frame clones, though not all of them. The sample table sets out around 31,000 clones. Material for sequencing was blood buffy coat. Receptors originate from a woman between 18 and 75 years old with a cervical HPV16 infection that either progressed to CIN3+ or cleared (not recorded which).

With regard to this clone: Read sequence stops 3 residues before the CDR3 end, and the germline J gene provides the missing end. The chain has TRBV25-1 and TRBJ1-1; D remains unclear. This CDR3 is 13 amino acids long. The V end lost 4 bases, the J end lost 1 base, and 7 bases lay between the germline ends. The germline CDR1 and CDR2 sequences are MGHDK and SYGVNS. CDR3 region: CASSVGRNTEAFF. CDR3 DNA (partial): TGTGCCAGCAGTGTGGGCCGGAACACTGAA.

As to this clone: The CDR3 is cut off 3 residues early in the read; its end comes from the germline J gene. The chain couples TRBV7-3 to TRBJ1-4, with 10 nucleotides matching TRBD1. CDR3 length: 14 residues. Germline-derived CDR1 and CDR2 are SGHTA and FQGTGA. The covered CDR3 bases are TGTGCCAGCAGCTCGGGACAGGGGAATTCACCA. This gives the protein CASSSGQGNSP. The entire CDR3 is CASSSGQGNSPLFF.

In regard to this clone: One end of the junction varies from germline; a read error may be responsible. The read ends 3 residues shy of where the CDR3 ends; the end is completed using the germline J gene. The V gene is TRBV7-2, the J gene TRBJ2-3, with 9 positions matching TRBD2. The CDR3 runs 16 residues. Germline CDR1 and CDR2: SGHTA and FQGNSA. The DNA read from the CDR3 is TGTGCCAACAGCTTAGCGCGCGGGGGGGGCACAGATACG. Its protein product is CANSLARGGGTDT. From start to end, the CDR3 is CANSLARGGGTDTQYF.

The CDR3 region is CASSPPLAGGGYNDYTF. CDR3 DNA (partial): TGTGCCAGCTCACCACCGCTAGCGGGGGGAGGCTACAATGAC. The V call is TRBV18, the J call TRBJ1-2; TRBD1 is a possible D gene (5 bases). Read sequence stops 3 residues before the CDR3 end, and the germline J gene provides the missing end. Germline CDR1 and CDR2: KGHSH and LQKENI. The CDR3 has 17 residues.

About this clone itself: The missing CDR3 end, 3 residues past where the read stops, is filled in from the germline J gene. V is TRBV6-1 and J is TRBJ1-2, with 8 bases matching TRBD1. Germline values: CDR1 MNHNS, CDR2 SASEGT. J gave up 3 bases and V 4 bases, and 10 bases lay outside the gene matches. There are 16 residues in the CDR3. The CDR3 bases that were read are TGTGCCAGCAGTGTCGATTCCGGGACAGGATACTATGGC. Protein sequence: CASSVDSGTGYYG. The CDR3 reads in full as CASSVDSGTGYYGYTF.

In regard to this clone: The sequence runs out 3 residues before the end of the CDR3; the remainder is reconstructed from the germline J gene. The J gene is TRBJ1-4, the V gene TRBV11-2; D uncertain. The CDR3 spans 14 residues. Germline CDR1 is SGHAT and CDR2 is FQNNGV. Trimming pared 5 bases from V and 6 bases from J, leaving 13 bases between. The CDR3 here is CASSPGRRDEKLFF. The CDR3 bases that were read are TGTGCCAGCAGCCCCGGCAGGCGGGATGAAAAA.

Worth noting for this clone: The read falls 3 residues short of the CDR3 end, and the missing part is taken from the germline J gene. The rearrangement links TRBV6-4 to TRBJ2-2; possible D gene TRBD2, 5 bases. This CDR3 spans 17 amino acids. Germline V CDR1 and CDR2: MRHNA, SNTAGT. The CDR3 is CASSDEGVWATNEKLFF. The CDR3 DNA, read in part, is TGTGCCAGCAGTGACGAGGGTGTCTGGGCGACTAATGAAAAG.

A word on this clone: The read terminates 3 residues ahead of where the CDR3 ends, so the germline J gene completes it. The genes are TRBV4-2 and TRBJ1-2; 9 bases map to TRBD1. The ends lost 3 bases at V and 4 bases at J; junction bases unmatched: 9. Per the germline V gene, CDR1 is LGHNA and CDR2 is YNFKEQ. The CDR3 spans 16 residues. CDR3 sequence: CASSQPGTGIPYGYTF. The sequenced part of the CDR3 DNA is TGTGCCAGCAGCCAGCCCGGGACAGGGATTCCCTATGGC.

Here the CDR3 reads CASTQIERYTF. CDR3 DNA, as far as it was read: TGTGCCAGCACCCAAATCGAGAGG. V gene TRBV2 combines with J gene TRBJ1-2; no clear D gene. The missing CDR3 end, 3 residues past where the read stops, is filled in from the germline J gene. The CDR3 has 11 amino acids. CDR1 and CDR2 from the germline V gene are SNHLY and FYNNEI.

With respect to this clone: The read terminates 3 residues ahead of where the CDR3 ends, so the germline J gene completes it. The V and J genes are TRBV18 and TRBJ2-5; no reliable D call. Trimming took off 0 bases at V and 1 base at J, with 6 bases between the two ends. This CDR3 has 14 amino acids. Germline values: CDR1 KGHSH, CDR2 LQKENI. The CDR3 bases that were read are TGTGCCAGCTCACCACCGAGGCCCCAAGAGACC. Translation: CASSPPRPQET. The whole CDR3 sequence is CASSPPRPQETQYF.

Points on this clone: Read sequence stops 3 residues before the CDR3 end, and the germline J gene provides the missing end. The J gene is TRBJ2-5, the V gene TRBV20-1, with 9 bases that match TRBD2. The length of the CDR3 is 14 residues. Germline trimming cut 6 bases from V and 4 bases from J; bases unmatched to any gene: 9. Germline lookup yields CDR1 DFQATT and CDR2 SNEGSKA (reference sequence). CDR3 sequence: CSAPRRGGLETQYF. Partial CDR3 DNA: TGCAGTGCCCCACGGCGGGGGGGCCTAGAGACC.

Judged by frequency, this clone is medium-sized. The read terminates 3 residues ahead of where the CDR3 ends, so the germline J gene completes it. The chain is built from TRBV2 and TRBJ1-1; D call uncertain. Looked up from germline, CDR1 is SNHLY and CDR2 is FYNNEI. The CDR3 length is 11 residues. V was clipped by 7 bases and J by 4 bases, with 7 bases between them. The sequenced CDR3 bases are TGTGCCAGCATCCACAGCACTGAA. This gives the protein CASIHSTE. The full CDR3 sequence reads CASIHSTEAFF. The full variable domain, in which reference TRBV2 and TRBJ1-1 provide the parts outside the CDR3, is EPEVTQTPSHQVTQMGQEVILRCVPISNHLYFYWYRQILGQKVEFLVSFYNNEISEKSEIFDDQFSVERPDGSNFTLKIRSTKLEDSAMYFCASIHSTEAFFGQGTRLTVV.

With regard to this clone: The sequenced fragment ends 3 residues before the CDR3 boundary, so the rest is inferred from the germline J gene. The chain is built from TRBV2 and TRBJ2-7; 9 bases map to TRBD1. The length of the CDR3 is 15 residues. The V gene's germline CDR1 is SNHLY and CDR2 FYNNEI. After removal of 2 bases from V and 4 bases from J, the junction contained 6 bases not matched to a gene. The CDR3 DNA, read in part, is TGTGCCAGCAGTGAATACGGACAGGGGCTGTACGAG. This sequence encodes CASSEYGQGLYE. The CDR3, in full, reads CASSEYGQGLYEQYF. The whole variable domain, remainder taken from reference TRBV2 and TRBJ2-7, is EPEVTQTPSHQVTQMGQEVILRCVPISNHLYFYWYRQILGQKVEFLVSFYNNEISEKSEIFDDQFSVERPDGSNFTLKIRSTKLEDSAMYFCASSEYGQGLYEQYFGPGTRLTVT.

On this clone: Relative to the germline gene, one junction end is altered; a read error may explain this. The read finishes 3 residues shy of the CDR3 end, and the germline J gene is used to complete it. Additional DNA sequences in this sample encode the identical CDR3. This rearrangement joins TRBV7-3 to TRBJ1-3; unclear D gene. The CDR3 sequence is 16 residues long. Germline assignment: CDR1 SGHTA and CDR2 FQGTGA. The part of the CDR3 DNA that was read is TGTGCCAGCAGCTTAACGCCGGGTGTAGGAGGAAACACG. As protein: CASSLTPGVGGNT. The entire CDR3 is CASSLTPGVGGNTIYF.

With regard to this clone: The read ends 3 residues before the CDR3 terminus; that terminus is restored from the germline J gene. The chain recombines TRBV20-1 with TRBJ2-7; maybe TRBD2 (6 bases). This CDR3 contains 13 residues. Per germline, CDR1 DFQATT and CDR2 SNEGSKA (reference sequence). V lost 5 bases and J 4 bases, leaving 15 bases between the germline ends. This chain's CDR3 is CSADDGGAYEQYF. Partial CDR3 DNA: TGCAGTGCTGACGACGGAGGGGCGTACGAG.

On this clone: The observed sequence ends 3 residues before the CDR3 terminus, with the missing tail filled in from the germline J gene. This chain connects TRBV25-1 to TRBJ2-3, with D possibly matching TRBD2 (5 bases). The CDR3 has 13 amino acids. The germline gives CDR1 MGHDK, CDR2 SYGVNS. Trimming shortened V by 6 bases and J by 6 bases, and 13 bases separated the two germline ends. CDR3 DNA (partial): TGTGCCAGCAGAAATTCCGGGGTTGATACG. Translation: CASRNSGVDT. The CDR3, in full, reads CASRNSGVDTQYF.

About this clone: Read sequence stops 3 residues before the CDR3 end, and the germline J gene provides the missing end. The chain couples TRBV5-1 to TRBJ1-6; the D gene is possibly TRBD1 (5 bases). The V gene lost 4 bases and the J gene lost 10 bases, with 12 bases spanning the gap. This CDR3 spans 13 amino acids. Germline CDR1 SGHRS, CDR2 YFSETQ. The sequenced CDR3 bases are TGCGCCAGCAGCCCGGAAGGGGAATCACCC. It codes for CASSPEGESP. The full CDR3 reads CASSPEGESPLHF.

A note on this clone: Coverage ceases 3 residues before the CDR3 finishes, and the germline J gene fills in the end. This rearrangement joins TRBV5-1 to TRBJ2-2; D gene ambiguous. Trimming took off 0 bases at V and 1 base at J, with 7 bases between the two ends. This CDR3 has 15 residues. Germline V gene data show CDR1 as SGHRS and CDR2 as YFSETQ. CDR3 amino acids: CASSLGAVNTGELFF. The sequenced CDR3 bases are TGCGCCAGCAGCTTGGGGGCAGTGAACACCGGGGAG.

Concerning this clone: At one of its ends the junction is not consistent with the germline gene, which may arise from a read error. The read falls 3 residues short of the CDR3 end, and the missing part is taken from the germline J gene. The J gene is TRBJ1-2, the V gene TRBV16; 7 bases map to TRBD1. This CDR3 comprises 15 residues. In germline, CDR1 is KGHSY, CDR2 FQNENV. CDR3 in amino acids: CASNSATGVDYGYTF. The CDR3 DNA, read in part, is TGTGCCAGCAACTCCGCAACAGGGGTTGACTACGGC. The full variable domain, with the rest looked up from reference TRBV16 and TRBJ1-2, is GEEVAQTPKHLVRGEGQKAKLYCAPIKGHSYVFWYQQVLKNEFKFLISFQNENVFDETGMPKERFSAKCLPNSPCSLEIQATKLEDSAVYFCASNSATGVDYGYTFGSGTRLTVV.

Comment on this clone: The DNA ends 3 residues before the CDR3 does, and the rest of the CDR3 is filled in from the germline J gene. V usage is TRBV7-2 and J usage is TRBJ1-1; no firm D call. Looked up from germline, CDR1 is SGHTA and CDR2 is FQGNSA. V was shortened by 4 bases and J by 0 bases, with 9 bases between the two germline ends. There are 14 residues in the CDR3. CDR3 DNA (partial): TGTGCCAGCAGCTCCCCGGGTATGAACACTGAA. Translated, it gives CASSSPGMNTE. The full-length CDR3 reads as CASSSPGMNTEAFF.

The CDR3 reads CASSGNEQGNEQFF. The part of the CDR3 DNA that was read is TGTGCCAGCAGCGGCAACGAACAGGGGAATGAG. The chain uses TRBV7-6 and TRBJ2-1, with TRBD1 matching over 7 bases. Coverage ceases 3 residues before the CDR3 finishes, and the germline J gene fills in the end. The CDR3 has 14 residues. CDR1 is SGHVS, CDR2 FNYEAQ, per germline. V trimming: 5 bases; J trimming: 7 bases; junction bases outside the gene matches: 8.

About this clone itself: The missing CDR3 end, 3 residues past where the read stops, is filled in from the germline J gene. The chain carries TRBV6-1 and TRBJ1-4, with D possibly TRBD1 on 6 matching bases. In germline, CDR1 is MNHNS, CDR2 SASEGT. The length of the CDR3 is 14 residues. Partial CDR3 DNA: TGTGCCAGCAGTGCCCGACAGGATAATTCACCA. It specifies CASSARQDNSP. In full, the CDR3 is CASSARQDNSPLFF.

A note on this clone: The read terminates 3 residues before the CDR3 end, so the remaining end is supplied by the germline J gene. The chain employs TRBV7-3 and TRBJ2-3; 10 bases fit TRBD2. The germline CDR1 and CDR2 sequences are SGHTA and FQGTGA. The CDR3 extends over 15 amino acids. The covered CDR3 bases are TGTGCCAGCAGCCCTGAGCGGGGGGGCAGGGAGACG. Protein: CASSPERGGRET. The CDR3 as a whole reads CASSPERGGRETQYF.

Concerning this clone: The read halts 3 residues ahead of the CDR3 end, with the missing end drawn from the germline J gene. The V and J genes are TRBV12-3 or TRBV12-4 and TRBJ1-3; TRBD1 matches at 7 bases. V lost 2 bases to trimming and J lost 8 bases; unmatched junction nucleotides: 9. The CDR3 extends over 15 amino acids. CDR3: CASSLRQGVGDTIYF. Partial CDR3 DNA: TGTGCCAGCAGTTTAAGACAGGGAGTGGGCGACACC.

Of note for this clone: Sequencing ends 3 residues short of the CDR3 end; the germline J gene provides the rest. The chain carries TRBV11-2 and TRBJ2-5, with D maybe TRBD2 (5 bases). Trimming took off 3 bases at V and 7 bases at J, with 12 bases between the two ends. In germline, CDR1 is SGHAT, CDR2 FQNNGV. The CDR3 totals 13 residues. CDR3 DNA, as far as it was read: TGTGCCAGCAGCTTTACTAGAGACGGGACC. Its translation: CASSFTRDGT. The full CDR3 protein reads CASSFTRDGTQYF.

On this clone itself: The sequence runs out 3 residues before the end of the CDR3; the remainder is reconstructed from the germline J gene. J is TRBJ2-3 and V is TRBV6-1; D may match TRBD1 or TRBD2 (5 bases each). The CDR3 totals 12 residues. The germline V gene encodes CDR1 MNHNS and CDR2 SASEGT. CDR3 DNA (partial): TGTGCCAGCAGTGCAGGGAGACAGCCG. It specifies CASSAGRQP. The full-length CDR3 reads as CASSAGRQPQYF.

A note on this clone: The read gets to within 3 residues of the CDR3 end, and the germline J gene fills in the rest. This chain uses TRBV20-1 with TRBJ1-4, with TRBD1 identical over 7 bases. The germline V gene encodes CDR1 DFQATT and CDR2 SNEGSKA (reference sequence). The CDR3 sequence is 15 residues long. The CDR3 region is CSAGDSHSGANVLFF. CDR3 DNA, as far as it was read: TGCAGTGCAGGGGACAGCCACTCTGGGGCCAACGTA.

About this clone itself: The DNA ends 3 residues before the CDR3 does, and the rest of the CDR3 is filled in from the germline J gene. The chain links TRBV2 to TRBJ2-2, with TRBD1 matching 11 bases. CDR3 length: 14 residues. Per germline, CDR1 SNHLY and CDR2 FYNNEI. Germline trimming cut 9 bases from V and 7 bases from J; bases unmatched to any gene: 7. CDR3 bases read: TGTGCCAGGGGACAGGGGGAATTGAACGGGGAG. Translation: CARGQGELNGE. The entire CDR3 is CARGQGELNGELFF.

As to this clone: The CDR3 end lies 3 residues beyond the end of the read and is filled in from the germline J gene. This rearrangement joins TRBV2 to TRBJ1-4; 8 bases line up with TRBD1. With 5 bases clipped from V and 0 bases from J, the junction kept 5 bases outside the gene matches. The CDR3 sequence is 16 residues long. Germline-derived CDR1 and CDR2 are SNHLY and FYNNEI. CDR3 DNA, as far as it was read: TGTGCCAGCAGTAGGGACAGGCCCTCAACTAATGAAAAA. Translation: CASSRDRPSTNEK. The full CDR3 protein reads CASSRDRPSTNEKLFF.

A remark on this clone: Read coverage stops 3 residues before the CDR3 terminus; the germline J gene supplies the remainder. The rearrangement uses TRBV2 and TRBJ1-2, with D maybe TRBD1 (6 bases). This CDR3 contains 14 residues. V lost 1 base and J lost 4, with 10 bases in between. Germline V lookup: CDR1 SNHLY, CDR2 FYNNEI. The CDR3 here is CASSEGTVLYGYTF. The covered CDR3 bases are TGTGCCAGCAGTGAAGGGACAGTTCTCTATGGC.

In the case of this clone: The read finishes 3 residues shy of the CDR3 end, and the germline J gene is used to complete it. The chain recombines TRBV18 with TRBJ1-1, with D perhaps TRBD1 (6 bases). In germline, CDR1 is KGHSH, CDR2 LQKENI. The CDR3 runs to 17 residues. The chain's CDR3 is CASSPLAGADRQETAFF. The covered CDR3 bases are TGTGCCAGCTCACCGTTAGCGGGGGCCGATAGACAAGAGACC.